Sequencing of this T cell receptor beta chain was carried out in a study of cytomegalovirus exposure and HLA in healthy donors. It was with 60 Vbeta and 13 Jbeta primers that the PCR ran. The protocol was immunoSEQ multiplex PCR, while the TCRdb copy is restricted to in-frame clones and leaves out a portion. The data show about 160,000 clones, approximately 80% seen once. Germline CDR1 is SNHLY and CDR2 is FYNNEI. The CDR3 extends over 16 amino acids. The V gene lost 2 bases and the J gene lost 0 bases, with 8 bases spanning the gap. The chain couples TRBV2 to TRBJ2-6; no definite D call. This clonotype was sampled from a woman between 18 and 30 years old in good health and CMV-seronegative. What was sequenced was PBMCs. The chain's CDR3 is CASSELNFSGANVLTF. The CDR3 nucleotides are TGTGCCAGCAGTGAACTTAACTTCTCTGGGGCCAACGTCCTGACTTTC.